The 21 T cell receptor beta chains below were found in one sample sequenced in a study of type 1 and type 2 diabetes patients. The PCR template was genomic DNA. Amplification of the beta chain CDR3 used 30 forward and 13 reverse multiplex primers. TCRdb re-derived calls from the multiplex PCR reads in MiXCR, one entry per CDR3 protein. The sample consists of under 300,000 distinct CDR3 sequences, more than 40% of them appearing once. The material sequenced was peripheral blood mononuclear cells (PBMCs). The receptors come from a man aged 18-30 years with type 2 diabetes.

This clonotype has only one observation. CDR3 bases: TGTGCCTGGAGTGTCCTGAACACAGATACGCAGTATTTT. Translated: CAWSVLNTDTQYF. The V gene is TRBV30, the J gene TRBJ2-3; D remains unclear. Between the trimmed V and J ends, which lost 0 bases and 2 bases, there was a span of 6 bases. The CDR3 contains 13 residues. CDR1 is GTSNPN and CDR2 is SVGIG in the germline V gene (reference sequence).

This CDR3 reads CASTPGAFSNQPQHF. The DNA of the CDR3 is TGTGCCAGCACACCGGGGGCGTTTAGCAATCAGCCCCAGCATTTT. J is TRBJ1-5 and V is TRBV27; a possible D gene is TRBD1 (6 bases). V was clipped by 7 bases and J by 0 bases, with 13 bases between them. The CDR3 is 15 amino acids. In germline, CDR1 is MNHEY, CDR2 SMNVEV (reference sequence).

The CDR3, as DNA: TGTGCCAGTAGTATGGAGCTACCCTGGGATACGCAGTATTTT. As protein: CASSMELPWDTQYF. This chain uses TRBV19 with TRBJ2-3; no reliable D call. The V end was cut by 3 bases, the J end by 6 bases, with 13 bases between. Per the germline V gene, CDR1 is LNHDA and CDR2 is SQIVND (reference sequence). CDR3 length: 14 residues.

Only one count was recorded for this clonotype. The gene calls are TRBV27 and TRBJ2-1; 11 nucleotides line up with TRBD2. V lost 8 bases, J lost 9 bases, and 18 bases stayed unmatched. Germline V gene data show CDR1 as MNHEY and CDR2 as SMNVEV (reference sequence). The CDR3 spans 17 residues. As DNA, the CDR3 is TGTGCCAGCTTACACCCCAGTAGCGGGAGGGCTGGGGGTGAGCAGTTCTTC. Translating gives CASLHPSSGRAGGEQFF.

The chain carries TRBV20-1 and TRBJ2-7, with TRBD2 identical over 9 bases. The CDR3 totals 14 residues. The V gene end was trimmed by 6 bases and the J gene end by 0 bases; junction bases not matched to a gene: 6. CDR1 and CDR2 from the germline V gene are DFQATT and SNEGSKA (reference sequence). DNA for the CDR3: TGCAGTGCGCCGACTAGCGGAAACTCCTACGAGCAGTACTTC. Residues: CSAPTSGNSYEQYF.

CDR3 residues: CSVVRGYNEQFF. Here the CDR3 DNA reads TGCAGCGTTGTACGGGGGTACAATGAGCAGTTCTTC. The rearrangement uses TRBV29-1 and TRBJ2-1; D is perhaps TRBD2 (6 bases). There are 12 residues in the CDR3. V was clipped by 4 bases and J by 4 bases, with 8 bases between them. Germline V gene lookup returns CDR1 SQVTM and CDR2 ANQGSEA.

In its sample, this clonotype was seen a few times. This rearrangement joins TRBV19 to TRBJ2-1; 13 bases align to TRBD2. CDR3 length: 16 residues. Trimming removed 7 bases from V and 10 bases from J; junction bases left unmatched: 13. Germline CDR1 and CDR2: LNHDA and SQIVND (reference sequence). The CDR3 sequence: CASNLLLAGGRGEQFF. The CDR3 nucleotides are TGTGCCAGTAACCTCCTACTAGCGGGAGGGCGAGGGGAGCAGTTCTTC.

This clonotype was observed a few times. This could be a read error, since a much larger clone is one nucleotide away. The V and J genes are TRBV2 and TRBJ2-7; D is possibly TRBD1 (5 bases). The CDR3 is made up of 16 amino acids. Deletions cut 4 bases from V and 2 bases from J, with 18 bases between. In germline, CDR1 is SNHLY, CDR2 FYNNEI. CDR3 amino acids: CASSVMGGHATYEQYF. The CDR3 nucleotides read TGTGCCAGCAGTGTAATGGGCGGACACGCGACCTACGAGCAGTACTTC.

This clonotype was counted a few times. The CDR3 protein is CAISGGTSGGALNEQFF. For the CDR3, the DNA is TGTGCCATCAGTGGTGGGACTAGCGGGGGGGCTCTCAATGAGCAGTTCTTC. The genes are TRBV10-3 and TRBJ2-1; 16 nucleotides match TRBD2. Looked up from germline, CDR1 is ENHRY and CDR2 is SYGVKD. The V segment lost 4 bases and the J segment 6 bases; nucleotides outside the gene matches: 6. The CDR3 length is 17 residues.

The CDR3 spells CATSRDRGGQYF. CDR3 DNA sequence: TGTGCCACCAGCAGAGATCGAGGAGGGCAGTACTTC. V and J are TRBV15 and TRBJ2-7; tentatively, D is TRBD2 (5 bases). CDR1 is LNHNV and CDR2 is YYDKDF in the germline V gene (reference sequence). Trimming stripped 0 bases from V and 9 bases from J, with 9 bases between. The CDR3 runs 12 residues.

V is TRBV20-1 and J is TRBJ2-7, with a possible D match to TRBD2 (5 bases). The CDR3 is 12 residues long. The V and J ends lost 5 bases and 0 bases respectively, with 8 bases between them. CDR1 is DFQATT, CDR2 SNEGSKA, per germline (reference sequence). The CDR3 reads CSARAASYEQYF. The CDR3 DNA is TGCAGTGCTCGAGCGGCCTCCTACGAGCAGTACTTC.

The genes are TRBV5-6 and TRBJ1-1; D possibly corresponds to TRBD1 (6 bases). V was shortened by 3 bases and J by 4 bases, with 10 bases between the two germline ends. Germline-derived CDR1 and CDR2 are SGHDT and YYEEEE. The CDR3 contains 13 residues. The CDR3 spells CASSYHRATEAFF. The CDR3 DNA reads TGTGCCAGCAGCTATCACAGGGCCACTGAAGCTTTCTTT.

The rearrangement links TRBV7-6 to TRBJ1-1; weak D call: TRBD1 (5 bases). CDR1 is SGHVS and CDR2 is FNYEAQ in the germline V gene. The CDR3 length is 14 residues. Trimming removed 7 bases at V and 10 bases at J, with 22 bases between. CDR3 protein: CASTPLRDGLVAFF. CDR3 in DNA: TGTGCCAGCACCCCCCTCCGGGACGGCCTTGTAGCTTTCTTT.

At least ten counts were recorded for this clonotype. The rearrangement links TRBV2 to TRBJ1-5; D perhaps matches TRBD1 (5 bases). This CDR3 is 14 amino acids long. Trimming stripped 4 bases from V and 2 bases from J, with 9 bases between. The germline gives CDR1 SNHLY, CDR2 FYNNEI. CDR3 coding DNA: TGTGCCAGCAGTGGGCAGGGTGGCAATCAGCCCCAGCATTTT. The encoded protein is CASSGQGGNQPQHF.

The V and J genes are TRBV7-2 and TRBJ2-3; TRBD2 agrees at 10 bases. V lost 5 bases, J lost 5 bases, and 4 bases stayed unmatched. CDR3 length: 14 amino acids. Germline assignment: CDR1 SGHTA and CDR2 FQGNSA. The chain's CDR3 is CASSPRLAGDTQYF. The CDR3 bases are TGTGCCAGCAGCCCCCGACTAGCGGGAGATACGCAGTATTTT. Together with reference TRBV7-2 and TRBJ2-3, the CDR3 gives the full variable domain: GAGVSQSPSNKVTEKGKDVELRCDPISGHTALYWYRQSLGQGLEFLIYFQGNSAPDKSGLPSDRFSAERTGGSVSTLTIQRTQQEDSAVYLCASSPRLAGDTQYFGPGTRLTVL.

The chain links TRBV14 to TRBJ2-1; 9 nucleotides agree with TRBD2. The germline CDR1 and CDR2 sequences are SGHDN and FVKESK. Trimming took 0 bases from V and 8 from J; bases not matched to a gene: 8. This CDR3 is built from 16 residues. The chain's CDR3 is CASSQDGLAGADEQFF. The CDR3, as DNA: TGTGCCAGCAGCCAAGATGGGTTAGCGGGAGCGGATGAGCAGTTCTTC.

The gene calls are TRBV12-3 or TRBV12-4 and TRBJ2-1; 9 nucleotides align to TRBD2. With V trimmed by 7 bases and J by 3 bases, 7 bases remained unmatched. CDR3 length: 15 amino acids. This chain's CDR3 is CASIMRTSDYNEQFF. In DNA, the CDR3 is TGTGCCAGCATCATGAGGACTAGCGACTACAATGAGCAGTTCTTC.

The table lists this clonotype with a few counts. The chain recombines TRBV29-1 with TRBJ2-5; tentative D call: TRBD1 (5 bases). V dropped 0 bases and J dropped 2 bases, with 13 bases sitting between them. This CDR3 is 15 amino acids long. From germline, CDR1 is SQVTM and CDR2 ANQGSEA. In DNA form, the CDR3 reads TGCAGCGTTGAAGACCCCCGGGCAGGGCAAGAGACCCAGTACTTC. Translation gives CSVEDPRAGQETQYF.

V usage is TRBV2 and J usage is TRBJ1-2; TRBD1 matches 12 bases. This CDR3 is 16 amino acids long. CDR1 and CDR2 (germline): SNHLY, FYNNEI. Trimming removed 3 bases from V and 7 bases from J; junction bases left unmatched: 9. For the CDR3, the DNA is TGTGCCAGCAGTGACGGGACAGGGGGCAAAGGGCGTGGCTACACCTTC. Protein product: CASSDGTGGKGRGYTF.

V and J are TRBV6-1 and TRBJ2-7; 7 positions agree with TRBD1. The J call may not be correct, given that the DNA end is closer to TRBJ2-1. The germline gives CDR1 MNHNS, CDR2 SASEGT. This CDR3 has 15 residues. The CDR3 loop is CASSGGGASSPEQFF. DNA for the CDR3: TGTGCCAGCAGTGGAGGGGGCGCTTCCTCCCCTGAGCAGTTCTTC.

CDR3 nucleotide sequence: TGTGCCAGCAGTTCCCGACAGGCATACGAGCAGTACTTC. It encodes CASSSRQAYEQYF. The gene calls are TRBV6-5 and TRBJ2-7; possible D gene TRBD1, 6 bases. Germline V lookup: CDR1 MNHEY, CDR2 SVGAGI. V lost 4 bases, J lost 4 bases, and 11 bases lay in between. This CDR3 spans 13 amino acids.